This T cell receptor (beta chain) was observed in a study of response to subunit inactivated influenza vaccine. Notes on the study in general: A suggestion made by the authors is that each seasonal influenza vaccination recruits few new T cells.

TCRdb re-called the RT-PCR reads with MiXCR, one entry per CDR3 protein. The sample contains roughly 630,000 distinct CDR3 sequences, approximately 15% of which appear only once. The CDR3 is made up of 15 amino acids. J was trimmed by 3 bases and V by 6 bases; bases with no gene match: 6. Germline CDR1 and CDR2: MNHEY and SMNVEV (reference sequence). This clonotype was seen only a few times. The target antigen is unknown. This sample comprised PBMCs from blood, obtained 14 to 15 days before vaccination. V usage is TRBV27 and J usage is TRBJ1-5; 9 bases map to TRBD1. The receptor comes from a man aged 50 to 59 who received an inactivated influenza vaccine. Here the CDR3 reads CASRPGQGYNQPQHF. In DNA, the CDR3 is TGTGCCAGCAGGCCGGGACAGGGATACAATCAGCCCCAGCATTTT.